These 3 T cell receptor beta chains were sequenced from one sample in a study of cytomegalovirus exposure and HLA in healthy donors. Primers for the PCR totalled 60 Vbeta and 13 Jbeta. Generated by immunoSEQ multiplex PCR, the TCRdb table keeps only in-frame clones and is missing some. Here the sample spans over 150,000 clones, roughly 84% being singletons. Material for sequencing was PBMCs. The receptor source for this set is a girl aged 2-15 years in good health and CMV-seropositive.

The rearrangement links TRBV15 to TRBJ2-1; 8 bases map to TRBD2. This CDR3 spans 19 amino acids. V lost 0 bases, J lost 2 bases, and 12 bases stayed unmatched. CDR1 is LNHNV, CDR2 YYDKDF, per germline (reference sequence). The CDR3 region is CATSRDASGGPKAYNEQFF. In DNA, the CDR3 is TGTGCCACCAGCAGAGACGCGAGCGGGGGCCCTAAAGCCTACAATGAGCAGTTCTTC.

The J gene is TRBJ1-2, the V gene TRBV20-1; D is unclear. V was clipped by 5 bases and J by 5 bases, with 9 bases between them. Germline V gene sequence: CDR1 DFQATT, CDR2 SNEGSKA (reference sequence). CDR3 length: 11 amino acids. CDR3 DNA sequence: TGCAGTGCTCTAGACGGGTATGGCTACACCTTC. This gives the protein CSALDGYGYTF.

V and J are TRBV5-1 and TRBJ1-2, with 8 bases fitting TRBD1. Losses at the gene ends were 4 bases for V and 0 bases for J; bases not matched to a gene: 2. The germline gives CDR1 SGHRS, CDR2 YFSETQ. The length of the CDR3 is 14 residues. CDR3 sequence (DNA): TGCGCCAGCAGCATGGACAGGGCTAACTATGGCTACACCTTC. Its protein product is CASSMDRANYGYTF.